Below, one TCR beta chain is given with its context. Antigen specificity is unknown. The data were taken from a study of identical twins. Study results and caveats: A lower insertion count was a feature of abundant cord blood beta clonotypes, with no such feature in memory repertoires.

Germline-derived CDR1 and CDR2 are SGHRS and YFSETQ. V was pared by 0 bases and J by 9 bases, with 19 bases between. The CDR3 consists of 16 residues. Template switching, a step in the protocol, added a universal primer site, and cDNA carried unique molecular identifiers. TCRdb ran MiXCR on the 5' RACE reads and lists one entry per CDR3 protein. This sample has roughly 260,000 distinct CDR3 sequences; about an eighth occur once, and the top ten carry around 9%. Each donor was a healthy Caucasian. This TCR was recovered from a young woman in good health. The chain carries TRBV5-1 and TRBJ2-1; D possibly corresponds to TRBD1 (5 bases). The sample comprised memory (CD45RO+) T cells sorted from blood. CDR3: CASSLEGRAPRSEQFF. CDR3 nucleotide sequence: TGCGCCAGCAGCTTGGAGGGGCGAGCCCCCAGGTCTGAGCAGTTCTTC.